The following is a TCR beta chain sequence with its context. The antigen is unknown. With 0 bases clipped from V and 2 bases from J, the junction kept 7 bases outside the gene matches. The V gene's germline CDR1 is LGHNT and CDR2 FRNRAP. This CDR3 region has 17 residues. The PCR made use of 60 Vbeta and 13 Jbeta primers. Data came from immunoSEQ multiplex PCR; TCRdb stores just in-frame clones and leaves some out. The sample table includes around 74,000 clones. This sample is part of a study of cytomegalovirus exposure and HLA in healthy donors. General study results and limits: In a later analysis, donors in an Asian-associated ancestry cluster reportedly had fewer N-insertions in productive TCRs than the cohort mean. In a later analysis, the majority of CMV-associated beta chains seemingly showed HLA restriction.

The V gene is TRBV12-5, the J gene TRBJ1-3, with TRBD1 identical over 7 bases. Sequenced input: PBMCs. The clonotype originates from a man in his fifties in good health and CMV-seropositive. As DNA, the CDR3 is TGTGCTAGTGGTTTGGTACTGGTTACAGGGGCTGGAAACACCATATATTTT. It yields the protein CASGLVLVTGAGNTIYF.